The 21 T cell receptor beta chains below come from one sample, sequenced in a study of T cell responses to AZD1222 COVID-19 vaccine. The data were produced by immunoSEQ multiplex PCR, yet TCRdb's version contains in-frame clones alone and is incomplete. This sample carries approximately 170,000 clones, about 91% of them seen once, and the ten largest clones take 11%. Sequences were derived from peripheral blood, sampled 28 days after the second AZD1222 dose. The receptors were sampled from an adult who received the AZD1222 COVID-19 vaccine.

The chain's CDR3 is CASSLGGRGQEETQYF. In DNA form, the CDR3 reads TGTGCCAGCAGCTTGGGAGGCAGGGGGCAAGAAGAGACCCAGTACTTC. The chain couples TRBV5-4 to TRBJ2-5; 8 positions agree with TRBD1. In germline, CDR1 is SGHNT, CDR2 YYREEE (reference sequence). There are 16 residues in the CDR3. V gave up 0 bases and J gave up 3 bases; unmatched junction bases: 7.

The rearrangement uses TRBV6-5 and TRBJ1-2; 9 bases fit TRBD1. Trimming cost V 2 bases and J 5 bases; bases outside gene matches: 9. CDR1 and CDR2 (germline): MNHEY, SVGAGI. The CDR3 is 16 residues long. The CDR3 region is CASSYTQTGGGYGYTF. The CDR3 DNA sequence: TGTGCCAGCAGTTACACCCAGACAGGGGGTGGGTATGGCTACACCTTC.

The chain is built from TRBV5-1 and TRBJ2-7; tentatively, D is TRBD1 (7 bases). With 0 bases removed from V and 3 bases from J, the gap between germline ends came to 19 bases. There are 17 residues in the CDR3. Germline lookup yields CDR1 SGHRS and CDR2 YFSETQ. As DNA, the CDR3 is TGCGCCAGCAGCTTGGAAAGGGGCAGGGGGAGGATCTACGAGCAGTACTTC. Translated: CASSLERGRGRIYEQYF.

This clone was observed a single time. The chain has TRBV5-8 and TRBJ2-2, with a tentative D call TRBD1 (6 bases). The CDR3 is 14 amino acids. Germline V gives CDR1 SGHTS, CDR2 YDEGEE. V was cut by 4 bases and J by 8 bases, with 15 bases left in between. The CDR3: CASSRTLTGGELFF. For the CDR3, the DNA is TGTGCCAGCAGCCGGACCCTAACAGGGGGGGAGCTGTTTTTT.

The genes are TRBV7-3 and TRBJ2-1; TRBD2 matches at 9 bases. Trimming cost V 8 bases and J 5 bases; bases outside gene matches: 4. Germline lookup yields CDR1 SGHTA and CDR2 FQGTGA. The CDR3 has 13 residues. The CDR3, as DNA: TGTGCCAGCGGGCTAGCGGGGCACAATGAGCAGTTCTTC. Translating it yields CASGLAGHNEQFF.

V and J are TRBV7-2 and TRBJ2-2; D call uncertain. V gave up 5 bases and J gave up 2 bases, with 12 bases separating them. The CDR3 is 15 amino acids. Germline V gene sequence: CDR1 SGHTA, CDR2 FQGNSA. The CDR3 spells CASSLHGGNTGELFF. The CDR3 nucleotides read TGTGCCAGCAGCCTACACGGTGGAAACACCGGGGAGCTGTTTTTT.

The chain links TRBV12-5 to TRBJ1-2; 9 bases agree with TRBD1. Germline V gene data show CDR1 as LGHNT and CDR2 as FRNRAP. The length of the CDR3 is 13 residues. V lost 6 bases, J lost 5 bases, and 4 bases stayed unmatched. The CDR3 coding sequence is TGTGCTAGTGGACAGGGGGCATGGTATGGCTACACCTTC. As protein: CASGQGAWYGYTF. Full variable domain (remainder filled in from reference TRBV12-5 and TRBJ1-2): DARVTQTPRHKVTEMGQEVTMRCQPILGHNTVFWYRQTMMQGLELLAYFRNRAPLDDSGMPKDRFSAEMPDATLATLKIQPSEPRDSAVYFCASGQGAWYGYTFGSGTRLTVV.

This clone was counted once. This chain links TRBV9 with TRBJ1-1; D not resolved. The V and J ends lost 7 bases and 6 bases respectively, with 16 bases between them. Germline assignment: CDR1 SGDLS and CDR2 YYNGEE. This CDR3 region has 13 residues. CDR3 protein: CASGDPLDAEAFF. CDR3 DNA: TGTGCCAGCGGCGACCCCCTCGACGCTGAAGCTTTCTTT.

A word on this clone: The junction and the germline gene differ at one end; a read error may be behind it. This chain connects TRBV7-7 to TRBJ2-5, with 7 bases aligning to TRBD2. The germline V gene has CDR1 SSHAT and CDR2 FNYEAQ (reference sequence). This CDR3 is 16 amino acids long. The CDR3 here is CASSLVGRVPGETQYF. The CDR3 bases are TGTGCTAGCAGCTTAGTAGGGAGGGTACCGGGCGAGACCCAGTACTTC. The full variable domain, completed using reference TRBV7-7 and TRBJ2-5, is GAGVSQSPRYKVTKRGQDVTLRCDPISSHATLYWYQQALGQGPEFLTYFNYEAQPDKSGLPSDRFSAERPEGSISTLTIQRTEQRDSAMYRCASSLVGRVPGETQYFGPGTRLLVL.

This clone came up once. This rearrangement joins TRBV7-3 to TRBJ2-6; 9 bases line up with TRBD1. The V gene's germline CDR1 is SGHTA and CDR2 FQGTGA. The V gene end was trimmed by 1 base and the J gene end by 0 bases; junction bases not matched to a gene: 4. The CDR3 covers 18 residues. The CDR3 protein is CASSLSGQGYSGANVLTF. The CDR3 DNA sequence: TGTGCCAGCAGCTTAAGTGGACAGGGGTACTCTGGGGCCAACGTCCTGACTTTC.

The chain couples TRBV19 to TRBJ2-2; D may match TRBD1 or TRBD2 (6 bases each). The CDR3 spans 14 residues. CDR1 is LNHDA, CDR2 SQIVND, per germline (reference sequence). Trimming shortened V by 2 bases and J by 7 bases, and 11 bases separated the two germline ends. The CDR3 coding sequence is TGTGCCAGTAGTATAATTGGGGGGCGCGGGGAGCTGTTTTTT. Its protein is CASSIIGGRGELFF.

The gene calls are TRBV6-5 and TRBJ1-1; 8 bases align to TRBD1. The CDR3 totals 14 residues. V dropped 6 bases and J dropped 1; count of bases not matched to a gene: 4. Germline lookup yields CDR1 MNHEY and CDR2 SVGAGI. Here the CDR3 reads CASRPDRGNTEAFF. The CDR3 nucleotides read TGTGCCAGCAGACCCGACAGGGGGAACACTGAAGCTTTCTTT.

Only one count was recorded for this clone. The gene calls are TRBV4-1 and TRBJ1-1; D is ambiguous. This CDR3 is 13 amino acids long. The germline CDR1 and CDR2 sequences are MGHRA and YSYEKL. V gave up 0 bases and J gave up 10 bases, with 12 bases separating them. CDR3 sequence: CASSQETWGGAFF. CDR3 nucleotides: TGCGCCAGCAGCCAAGAGACGTGGGGTGGAGCTTTCTTT.

This chain connects TRBV5-1 to TRBJ1-3, with TRBD1 identical over 8 bases. Germline V gene lookup returns CDR1 SGHRS and CDR2 YFSETQ. The length of the CDR3 is 16 residues. The V gene end was trimmed by 4 bases and the J gene end by 2 bases; junction bases not matched to a gene: 8. The CDR3 protein is CASSLDRTGTGNTIYF. CDR3 nucleotide sequence: TGCGCCAGCAGCCTGGACCGGACAGGGACTGGAAACACCATATATTTT.

This clone showed up many times. The chain links TRBV19 to TRBJ2-3; D ambiguous. This CDR3 comprises 11 residues. CDR1 is LNHDA and CDR2 is SQIVND in the germline V gene (reference sequence). V lost 3 bases, J lost 5 bases, and 3 bases lay in between. The CDR3 DNA reads TGTGCCAGTAGTATTGTAGATACGCAGTATTTT. As protein: CASSIVDTQYF.

The genes are TRBV27 and TRBJ2-1; 8 nucleotides match TRBD1. The CDR3 is 15 residues long. V gave up 7 bases and J gave up 2 bases; unmatched junction bases: 7. Germline V gene lookup returns CDR1 MNHEY and CDR2 SMNVEV (reference sequence). CDR3 coding DNA: TGTGCCAGCAAGGTGAGGACAGGGCCCTACAATGAGCAGTTCTTC. Residues: CASKVRTGPYNEQFF.

This clone was counted a few times. V usage is TRBV5-1 and J usage is TRBJ2-7; 8 nucleotides agree with TRBD1. The CDR3 covers 15 residues. J lost 2 bases, V lost 5 bases, and 9 bases had no gene match. The germline gives CDR1 SGHRS, CDR2 YFSETQ. DNA for the CDR3: TGCGCCAGCAGGTCAACAGGGGGGATGGCCTACGAGCAGTACTTC. It yields the protein CASRSTGGMAYEQYF.

The chain uses TRBV2 and TRBJ1-6; no definite D call. The V and J ends lost 5 bases and 0 bases respectively, with 14 bases between them. The CDR3 length is 17 residues. CDR1 and CDR2 from the germline V gene are SNHLY and FYNNEI. CDR3 nucleotides: TGTGCCAGCAGTCTAAAGTCGGCGGGCTCCTATAATTCACCCCTCCACTTT. This gives the protein CASSLKSAGSYNSPLHF.

V and J are TRBV5-1 and TRBJ2-1; D possibly corresponds to TRBD1 (5 bases). The CDR3 extends over 17 amino acids. V lost 4 bases to trimming and J lost 0 bases, with 17 bases between them. Germline V gene data show CDR1 as SGHRS and CDR2 as YFSETQ. As DNA, the CDR3 is TGCGCCAGCAGCCCGGGCCTGACAGCCAGCTCCTACAATGAGCAGTTCTTC. Its translation is CASSPGLTASSYNEQFF. Drawing the rest from reference TRBV5-1 and TRBJ2-1, the complete variable domain is KAGVTQTPRYLIKTRGQQVTLSCSPISGHRSVSWYQQTPGQGLQFLFEYFSETQRNKGNFPGRFSGRQFSNSRSEMNVSTLELGDSALYLCASSPGLTASSYNEQFFGPGTRLTVL.

This chain connects TRBV6-2 or TRBV6-3 to TRBJ2-5; D possibly corresponds to TRBD1 (6 bases). This CDR3 has 13 amino acids. The germline V and J ends were trimmed by 5 bases and 6 bases, with 13 bases remaining between them. Germline values: CDR1 MNHEY, CDR2 SVGEGT. The DNA of the CDR3 is TGTGCCAGCAGTGCGGTAGGGGGACAGACCCAGTACTTC. It yields the protein CASSAVGGQTQYF.

This clone was seen a single time. The chain couples TRBV28 to TRBJ2-1; TRBD2 matches 14 bases. This CDR3 has 15 residues. V lost 6 bases to trimming and J lost 12 bases; unmatched junction nucleotides: 10. Germline V gene sequence: CDR1 MDHEN, CDR2 SYDVKM. The CDR3 DNA follows: TGTGCCAGCAGGCCTTCGACTAGCGGGGGGGCCGGGCAGTTCTTC. It codes for CASRPSTSGGAGQFF.